These 21 T cell receptor beta chains came from one sample sequenced in a study of T cell repertoires in aging, cancer and after chemotherapy. Peripheral blood genomic DNA, not sorted cells or RNA, was the template. Multiplex touch-down PCR with TRB-A/B primers amplified rearranged V-D-J TRB sequences. Each CDR3 protein is one row after TCRdb ran MiXCR on the multiplex PCR reads. The sample lists about 5,000 distinct CDR3 sequences, 21% occurring once. The sequenced sample was blood. The receptors derive from a human donor with a blood cancer.

This clonotype was seen only a few times. V and J are TRBV7-9 and TRBJ2-3, with D uncertain. V was cut by 6 bases and J by 5 bases, with 18 bases left in between. CDR3 length: 15 amino acids. Germline CDR1 reads SEHNR; CDR2 reads FQNEAQ (reference sequence). CDR3 region: CASSSNGGAGDTQYF. CDR3 DNA: TGTGCCAGCAGTTCCAATGGTGGTGCAGGAGATACGCAGTATTTT.

This clonotype has more than one count but fewer than ten. The chain recombines TRBV20-1 with TRBJ1-4; the D is unclear. This CDR3 is built from 16 residues. Between the trimmed V and J ends, which lost 6 bases and 4 bases, there was a span of 21 bases. Germline CDR1 reads DFQATT; CDR2 reads SNEGSKA (reference sequence). Written as DNA, the CDR3 is TGCAGTGCCCCCACTATGGTAGGATGGGGTAATGAAAAACTGTTTTTT. Its translation: CSAPTMVGWGNEKLFF.

V and J are TRBV6-2 or TRBV6-3 and TRBJ1-6, with 9 bases that match TRBD1. Trimming cost V 0 bases and J 9 bases; bases outside gene matches: 9. CDR3 length equals 17 residues. Germline CDR1 MNHEY, CDR2 SVGEGT. Here the CDR3 reads CASSYSPGTGMGSPLHF. The CDR3 DNA reads TGTGCCAGCAGTTACTCCCCCGGGACAGGGATGGGTTCACCCCTCCACTTT.

The CDR3 DNA is TGTGCCAGCAGCTCCGGACCCGGTCACAATCAGCCCCAGCATTTT. This encodes CASSSGPGHNQPQHF. V usage is TRBV7-2 and J usage is TRBJ1-5; D gene uncertain. V shed 4 bases and J shed 3 bases, with 13 bases lying between them. The CDR3 is 15 residues long. Per the germline V gene, CDR1 is SGHTA and CDR2 is FQGNSA.

This clonotype is deemed medium-sized (0.01 to 0.1%). This chain joins TRBV19 and TRBJ2-5; D is possibly TRBD2 (6 bases). The germline CDR1 and CDR2 sequences are LNHDA and SQIVND (reference sequence). This CDR3 has 16 amino acids. Trimming stripped 4 bases from V and 2 bases from J, with 17 bases between. The CDR3 DNA follows: TGTGCCAGTAGTAGGGGACTCCGGAGTGGACAAGAGACCCAGTACTTC. It encodes CASSRGLRSGQETQYF.

This clonotype appeared a few times. This chain joins TRBV20-1 and TRBJ2-7; tentative D call: TRBD2 (5 bases). This CDR3 is 14 amino acids long. Trimming took 6 bases from V and 1 from J, leaving 16 bases between them. CDR1 is DFQATT, CDR2 SNEGSKA, per germline (reference sequence). In nucleotides, the CDR3 is TGCAGTGCCGCCGAGGACTCAACATCCTACGAGCAGTACTTC. The encoded protein is CSAAEDSTSYEQYF.

The chain employs TRBV5-6 and TRBJ2-3; TRBD2 agrees at 11 bases. There are 16 residues in the CDR3. From germline, CDR1 is SGHDT and CDR2 YYEEEE. With 4 bases clipped from V and 5 bases from J, the junction kept 9 bases outside the gene matches. The CDR3 bases are TGTGCCAGCAGCCCGTTAGCGGGGGGGGCCGGAGATACGCAGTATTTT. Its protein product is CASSPLAGGAGDTQYF.

This clonotype was seen a few times. The chain links TRBV5-1 to TRBJ1-3, with D unclear. The germline CDR1 and CDR2 sequences are SGHRS and YFSETQ. The CDR3 has 16 residues. Trimming removed 0 bases at V and 0 bases at J, with 10 bases between. DNA of the CDR3: TGCGCCAGCAGCTTGGCGGGCTCCAACTCTGGAAACACCATATATTTT. Protein sequence: CASSLAGSNSGNTIYF.

This clonotype was counted between two and nine times. The rearrangement uses TRBV24-1 and TRBJ1-1; D may be TRBD1 (5 bases). V lost 5 bases and J 5 bases, leaving 17 bases between the germline ends. The CDR3 covers 15 residues. The germline CDR1 and CDR2 sequences are KGHDR and SFDVKD. The DNA of the CDR3 is TGTGCCACCAGTGCCAATGGGGGGAAATGGACTGAAGCTTTCTTT. This sequence encodes CATSANGGKWTEAFF.

The genes are TRBV5-6 and TRBJ2-7, with D tentatively TRBD2 (5 bases). The CDR3 contains 15 residues. Germline values: CDR1 SGHDT, CDR2 YYEEEE. The V gene lost 4 bases and the J gene lost 3 bases, with 17 bases spanning the gap. The CDR3: CASSPDYNDIYEQYF. CDR3 nucleotides: TGTGCCAGCAGCCCCGACTACAACGACATCTACGAGCAGTACTTC.

This clonotype is labeled as medium-sized. The CDR3 here is CASGEGSYNSPLHF. The DNA for the CDR3 is TGTGCCAGTGGGGAGGGGTCCTATAATTCACCCCTCCACTTT. The chain combines TRBV19 with TRBJ1-6; tentatively, D is TRBD1 (5 bases). The V gene lost 8 bases and the J gene lost 1 base, with 9 bases spanning the gap. This CDR3 region has 14 residues. Looked up from germline, CDR1 is LNHDA and CDR2 is SQIVND (reference sequence).

This clonotype showed up just a few times. V usage is TRBV6-2 or TRBV6-3 and J usage is TRBJ1-1; a weak D match, TRBD1 (5 bases). With 6 bases removed from V and 0 bases from J, the gap between germline ends came to 11 bases. The germline gives CDR1 MNHEY, CDR2 SVGEGT. This CDR3 spans 14 amino acids. For the CDR3, the DNA is TGTGCCAGCAGAGGCCAGGGAATGAACACTGAAGCTTTCTTT. Protein sequence: CASRGQGMNTEAFF.

By sample fraction, this clonotype is medium-sized. The gene calls are TRBV5-4 and TRBJ2-5; 8 nucleotides align to TRBD1. The CDR3 loop spans 14 amino acids. The V gene's germline CDR1 is SGHNT and CDR2 YYREEE (reference sequence). J lost 7 bases, V lost 0 bases, and 5 bases had no gene match. CDR3 residues: CASSLDRGWGTQYF. Written as DNA, the CDR3 is TGTGCCAGCAGCTTGGACAGGGGGTGGGGGACCCAGTACTTC.

This clonotype is medium-sized in the sample. V is TRBV30 and J is TRBJ1-2, with 7 positions matching TRBD1. Losses at the gene ends were 3 bases for V and 8 bases for J; bases not matched to a gene: 12. Per the germline V gene, CDR1 is GTSNPN and CDR2 is SVGIG (reference sequence). The CDR3 has 14 residues. This CDR3 is CAWRGPERQGGYTF. In DNA, the CDR3 is TGTGCCTGGAGGGGTCCCGAGAGACAGGGAGGCTACACCTTC. Drawing the rest from reference TRBV30 and TRBJ1-2, the complete variable domain is SQTIHQWPATLVQPVGSPLSLECTVEGTSNPNLYWYRQAAGRGLQLLFYSVGIGQISSEVPQNLSASRPQDRQFILSSKKLLLSDSGFYLCAWRGPERQGGYTFGSGTRLTVV.

By frequency in the sample, this clonotype is medium-sized. The chain links TRBV19 to TRBJ1-4; the D gene is possibly TRBD1 (5 bases). This CDR3 comprises 19 residues. Germline values: CDR1 LNHDA, CDR2 SQIVND (reference sequence). V was shortened by 5 bases and J by 0 bases, with 22 bases between the two germline ends. CDR3 sequence (DNA): TGTGCCAGTAGTCCATTAGGAGGGGACGGCAAATCAACTAATGAAAAACTGTTTTTT. Its protein is CASSPLGGDGKSTNEKLFF.

This clonotype was counted a few times. A much larger clone is a single base away; this may be a read error. The chain couples TRBV6-6 to TRBJ2-1, with a possible D match to TRBD2 (5 bases). Trimming removed 6 bases from V and 8 bases from J, with 14 bases in between. Germline CDR1 MNHNY, CDR2 SVGAGI (reference sequence). This CDR3 has 13 residues. This chain's CDR3 is CASRNPSDYEQFF. The CDR3 DNA is TGTGCCAGCAGGAACCCGTCGGACTATGAGCAGTTCTTC.

This clonotype ranks as medium-sized. The V gene is TRBV15, the J gene TRBJ2-1, with 10 bases lining up with TRBD2. The ends lost 3 bases at V and 1 base at J; junction bases unmatched: 6. The CDR3 consists of 17 residues. Germline values: CDR1 LNHNV, CDR2 YYDKDF (reference sequence). CDR3 bases: TGTGCCACCAGCAGTCGACTAGCGGGCCTATCCTACAATGAGCAGTTCTTC. It encodes CATSSRLAGLSYNEQFF.

This clonotype was detected only a few times. The CDR3 DNA reads TGTGCCAGCAGGGGGCGGCGGGATCAGCCCCAGCATTTT. This gives the protein CASRGRRDQPQHF. The chain recombines TRBV6-1 with TRBJ1-5; tentative D call: TRBD1 (5 bases). The V end was cut by 6 bases, the J end by 5 bases, with 11 bases between. The V gene's germline CDR1 is MNHNS and CDR2 SASEGT. This CDR3 contains 13 residues.

V is TRBV7-6 and J is TRBJ2-2, with D possibly matching TRBD2 (7 bases). This CDR3 region has 14 residues. The germline gives CDR1 SGHVS, CDR2 FNYEAQ. V was pared by 11 bases and J by 16 bases, with 29 bases between. CDR3 DNA sequence: TGTGCCGTGTCTAGGGGGGGAAGCACCGGGGAACCGTTTTTT. Translated: CAVSRGGSTGEPFF.

The genes are TRBV7-2 and TRBJ1-2; no reliable D call. The V end lost 1 base, the J end lost 4 bases, and 7 bases lay between the germline ends. The CDR3 spans 13 residues. Germline V gene data show CDR1 as SGHTA and CDR2 as FQGNSA. The CDR3 protein is CASSLVRSYGYTF. DNA for the CDR3: TGTGCCAGCAGCTTAGTTCGATCCTATGGCTACACCTTC.

This clonotype is medium-sized (0.01 to 0.1%). The chain uses TRBV19 and TRBJ2-1; the match to TRBD2 covers 9 bases. The germline CDR1 and CDR2 sequences are LNHDA and SQIVND (reference sequence). The CDR3 covers 15 residues. V was pared by 5 bases and J by 3 bases, with 5 bases of the junction left unmatched. DNA for the CDR3: TGTGCCAGTAGTCCCGGGACTAGCTTCTACAATGAGCAGTTCTTC. This sequence encodes CASSPGTSFYNEQFF. Full variable domain (rest looked up from reference TRBV19 and TRBJ2-1): DGGITQSPKYLFRKEGQNVTLSCEQNLNHDAMYWYRQDPGQGLRLIYYSQIVNDFQKGDIAEGYSVSREKKESFPLTVTSAQKNPTAFYLCASSPGTSFYNEQFFGPGTRLTVL.